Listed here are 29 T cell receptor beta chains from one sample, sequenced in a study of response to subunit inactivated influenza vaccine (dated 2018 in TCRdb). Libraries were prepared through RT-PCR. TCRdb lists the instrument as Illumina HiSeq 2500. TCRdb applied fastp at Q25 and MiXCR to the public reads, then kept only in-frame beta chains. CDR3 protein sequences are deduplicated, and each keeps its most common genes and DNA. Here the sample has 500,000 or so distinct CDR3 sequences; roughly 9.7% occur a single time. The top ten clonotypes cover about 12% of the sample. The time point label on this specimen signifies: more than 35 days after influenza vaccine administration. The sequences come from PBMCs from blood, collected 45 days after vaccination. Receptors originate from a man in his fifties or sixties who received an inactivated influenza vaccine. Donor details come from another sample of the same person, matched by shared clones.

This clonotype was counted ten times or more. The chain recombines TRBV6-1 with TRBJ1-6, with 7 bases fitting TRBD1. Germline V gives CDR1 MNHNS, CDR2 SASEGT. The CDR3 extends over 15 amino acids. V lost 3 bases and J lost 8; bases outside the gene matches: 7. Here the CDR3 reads CASSERQGRDSPLHF. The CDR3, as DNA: TGTGCCAGCAGTGAGAGACAGGGACGAGATTCACCCCTCCACTTT.

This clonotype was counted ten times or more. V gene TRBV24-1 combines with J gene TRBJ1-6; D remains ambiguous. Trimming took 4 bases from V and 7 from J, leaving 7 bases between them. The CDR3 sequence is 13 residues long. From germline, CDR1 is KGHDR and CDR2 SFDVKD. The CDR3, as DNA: TGTGCCACCAGTGACCACGGCAATTCACCCCTCCACTTT. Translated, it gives CATSDHGNSPLHF.

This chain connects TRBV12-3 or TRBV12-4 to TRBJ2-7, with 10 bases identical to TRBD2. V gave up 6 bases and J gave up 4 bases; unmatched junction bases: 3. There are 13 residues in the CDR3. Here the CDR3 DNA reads TGTGCCAGCAGGATGACTAGCGGGTACGAGCAGTACTTC. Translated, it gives CASRMTSGYEQYF.

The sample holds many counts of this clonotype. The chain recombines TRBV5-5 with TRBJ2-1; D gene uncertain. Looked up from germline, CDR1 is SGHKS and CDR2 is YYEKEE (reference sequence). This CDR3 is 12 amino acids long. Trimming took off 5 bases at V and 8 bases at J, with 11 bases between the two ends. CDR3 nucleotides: TGTGCCAGCAGGAGTGTTTGGGATGAGCAGTTCTTC. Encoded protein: CASRSVWDEQFF.

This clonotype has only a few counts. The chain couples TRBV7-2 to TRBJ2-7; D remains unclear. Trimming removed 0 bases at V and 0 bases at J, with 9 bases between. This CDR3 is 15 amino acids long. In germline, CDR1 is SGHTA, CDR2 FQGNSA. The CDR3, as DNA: TGTGCCAGCAGCTTAGCAACCCCGATCTCCTACGAGCAGTACTTC. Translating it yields CASSLATPISYEQYF.

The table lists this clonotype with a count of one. The CDR3 region is CAISETDRGNNEQYF. CDR3 in DNA: TGTGCCATCAGTGAGACGGACAGGGGTAATAACGAGCAGTACTTC. V and J are TRBV10-3 and TRBJ2-7; 9 nucleotides agree with TRBD1. The ends lost 2 bases at V and 5 bases at J; junction bases unmatched: 7. The CDR3 extends over 15 amino acids. Germline V lookup: CDR1 ENHRY, CDR2 SYGVKD.

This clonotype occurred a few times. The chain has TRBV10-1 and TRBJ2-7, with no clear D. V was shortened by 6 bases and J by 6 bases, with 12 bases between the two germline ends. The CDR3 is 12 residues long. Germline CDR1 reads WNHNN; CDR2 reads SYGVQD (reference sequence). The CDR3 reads CASSGSAGEQYF. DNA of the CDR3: TGCGCCAGCAGCGGCAGCGCAGGCGAGCAGTACTTC.

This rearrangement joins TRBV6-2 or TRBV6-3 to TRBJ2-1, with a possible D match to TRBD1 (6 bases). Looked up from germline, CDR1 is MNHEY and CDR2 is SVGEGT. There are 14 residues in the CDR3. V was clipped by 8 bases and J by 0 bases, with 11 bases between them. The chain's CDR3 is CASDPRGSYNEQFF. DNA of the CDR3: TGTGCCAGCGATCCCAGGGGCTCCTACAATGAGCAGTTCTTC.

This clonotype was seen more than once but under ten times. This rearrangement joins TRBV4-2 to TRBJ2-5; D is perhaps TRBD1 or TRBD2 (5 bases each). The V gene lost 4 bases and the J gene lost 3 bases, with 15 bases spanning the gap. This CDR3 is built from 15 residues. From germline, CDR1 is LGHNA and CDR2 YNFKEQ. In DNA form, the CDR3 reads TGTGCCAGCAGCCCCCATCTGGGGGTCGAAGAGACCCAGTACTTC. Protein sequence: CASSPHLGVEETQYF.

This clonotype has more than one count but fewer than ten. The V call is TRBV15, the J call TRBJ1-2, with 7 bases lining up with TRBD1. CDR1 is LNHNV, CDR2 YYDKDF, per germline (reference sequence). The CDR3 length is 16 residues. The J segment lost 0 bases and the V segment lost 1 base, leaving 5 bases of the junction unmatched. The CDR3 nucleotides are TGTGCCACCAGCAGAGGACAGGGAGTCCCTAACTATGGCTACACCTTC. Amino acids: CATSRGQGVPNYGYTF.

CDR3: CASSYSSWGDGDGYTF. The CDR3 nucleotides read TGTGCCAGCAGTTACTCAAGTTGGGGGGATGGAGATGGCTACACCTTC. V is TRBV6-5 and J is TRBJ1-2; perhaps TRBD1 as D (5 bases). V was pared by 0 bases and J by 6 bases, with 17 bases between. This CDR3 contains 16 residues. Germline V gene sequence: CDR1 MNHEY, CDR2 SVGAGI.

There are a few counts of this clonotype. This chain's CDR3 is CASSLEPGTGDYEQYF. CDR3 bases: TGTGCCAGCAGCTTGGAACCCGGGACAGGGGACTACGAGCAGTACTTC. The chain links TRBV5-5 to TRBJ2-7, with 10 positions matching TRBD1. From germline, CDR1 is SGHKS and CDR2 YYEKEE (reference sequence). This CDR3 region has 16 residues. After removal of 0 bases from V and 3 bases from J, the junction contained 6 bases not matched to a gene.

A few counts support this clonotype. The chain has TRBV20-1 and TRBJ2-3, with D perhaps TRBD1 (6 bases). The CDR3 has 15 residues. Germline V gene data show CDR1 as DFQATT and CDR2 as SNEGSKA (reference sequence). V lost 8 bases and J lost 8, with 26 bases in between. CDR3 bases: TGCAGTCTGTCCTACCCTCCAGGCATAGGGGGTACGCAGTATTTT. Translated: CSLSYPPGIGGTQYF.

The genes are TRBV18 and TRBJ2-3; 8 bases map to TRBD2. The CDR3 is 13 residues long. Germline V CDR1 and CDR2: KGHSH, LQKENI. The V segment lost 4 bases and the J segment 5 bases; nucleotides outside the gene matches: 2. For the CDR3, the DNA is TGTGCCAGCTCACGAGGGACTAGAGATACGCAGTATTTT. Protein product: CASSRGTRDTQYF.

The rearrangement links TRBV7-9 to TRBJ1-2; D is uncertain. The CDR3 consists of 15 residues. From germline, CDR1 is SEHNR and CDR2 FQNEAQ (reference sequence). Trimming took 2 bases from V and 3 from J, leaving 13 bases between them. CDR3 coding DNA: TGTGCCAGCAGCTTATGGGGTGTTCAGGACTATGGCTACACCTTC. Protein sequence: CASSLWGVQDYGYTF.

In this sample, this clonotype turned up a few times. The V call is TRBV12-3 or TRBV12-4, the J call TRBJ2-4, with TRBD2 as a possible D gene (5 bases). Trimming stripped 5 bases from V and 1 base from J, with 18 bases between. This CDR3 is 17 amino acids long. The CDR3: CASSVGLLGMAKNIQYF. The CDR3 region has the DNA TGTGCCAGCAGTGTTGGACTGCTGGGGATGGCCAAAAACATTCAGTACTTC.

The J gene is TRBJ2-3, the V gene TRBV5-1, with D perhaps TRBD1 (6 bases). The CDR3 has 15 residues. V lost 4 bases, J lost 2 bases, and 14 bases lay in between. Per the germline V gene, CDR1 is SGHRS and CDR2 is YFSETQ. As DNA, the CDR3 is TGCGCCAGCAGCAGAGACAGGAGGTACACAGATACGCAGTATTTT. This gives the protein CASSRDRRYTDTQYF.

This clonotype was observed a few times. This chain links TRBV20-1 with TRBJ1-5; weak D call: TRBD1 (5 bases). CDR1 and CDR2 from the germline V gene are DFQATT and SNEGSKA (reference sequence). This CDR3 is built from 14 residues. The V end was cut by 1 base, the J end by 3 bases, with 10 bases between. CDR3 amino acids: CSARGGTANQPQHF. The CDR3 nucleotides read TGCAGTGCTAGAGGCGGGACTGCCAATCAGCCCCAGCATTTT.

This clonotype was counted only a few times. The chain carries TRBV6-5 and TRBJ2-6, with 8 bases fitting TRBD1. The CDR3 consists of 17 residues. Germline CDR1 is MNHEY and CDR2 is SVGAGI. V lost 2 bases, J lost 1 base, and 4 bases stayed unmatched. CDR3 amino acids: CASSYDRGGSGANVLTF. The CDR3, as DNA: TGTGCCAGCAGTTACGACAGGGGAGGTTCTGGGGCCAACGTCCTGACTTTC.

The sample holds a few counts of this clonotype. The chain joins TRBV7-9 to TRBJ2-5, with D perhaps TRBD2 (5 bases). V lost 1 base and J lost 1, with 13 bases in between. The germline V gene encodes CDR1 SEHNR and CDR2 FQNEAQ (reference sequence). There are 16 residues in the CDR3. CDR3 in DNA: TGTGCCAGCAGCTTAGGAGTAACGACTATCCAAGAGACCCAGTACTTC. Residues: CASSLGVTTIQETQYF. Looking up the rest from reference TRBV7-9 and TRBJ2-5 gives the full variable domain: DTGVSQNPRHKITKRGQNVTFRCDPISEHNRLYWYRQTLGQGPEFLTYFQNEAQLEKSRLLSDRFSAERPKGSFSTLEIQRTEQGDSAMYLCASSLGVTTIQETQYFGPGTRLLVL.

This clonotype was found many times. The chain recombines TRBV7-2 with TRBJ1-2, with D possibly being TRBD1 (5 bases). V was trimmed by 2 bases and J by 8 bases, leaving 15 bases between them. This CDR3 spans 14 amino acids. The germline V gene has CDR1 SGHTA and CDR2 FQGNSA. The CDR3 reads CASSLFQGEKGYTF. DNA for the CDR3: TGTGCCAGCAGCTTATTCCAGGGAGAGAAAGGCTACACCTTC.

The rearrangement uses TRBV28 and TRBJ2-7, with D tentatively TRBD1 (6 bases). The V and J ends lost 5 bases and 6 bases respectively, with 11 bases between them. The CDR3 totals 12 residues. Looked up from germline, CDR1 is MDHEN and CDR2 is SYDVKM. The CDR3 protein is CASSNREFEQYF. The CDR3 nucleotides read TGTGCCAGCAGTAACAGGGAATTCGAGCAGTACTTC.

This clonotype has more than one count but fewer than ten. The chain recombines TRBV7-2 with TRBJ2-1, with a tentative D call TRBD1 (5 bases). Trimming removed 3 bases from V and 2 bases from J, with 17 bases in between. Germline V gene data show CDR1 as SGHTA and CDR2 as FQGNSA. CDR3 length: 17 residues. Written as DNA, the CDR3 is TGTGCCAGCAGCTTCCGACAAACAGGTTTCCCCTACAATGAGCAGTTCTTC. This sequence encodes CASSFRQTGFPYNEQFF. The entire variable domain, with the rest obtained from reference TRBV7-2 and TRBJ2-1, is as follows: GAGVSQSPSNKVTEKGKDVELRCDPISGHTALYWYRQSLGQGLEFLIYFQGNSAPDKSGLPSDRFSAERTGGSVSTLTIQRTQQEDSAVYLCASSFRQTGFPYNEQFFGPGTRLTVL.

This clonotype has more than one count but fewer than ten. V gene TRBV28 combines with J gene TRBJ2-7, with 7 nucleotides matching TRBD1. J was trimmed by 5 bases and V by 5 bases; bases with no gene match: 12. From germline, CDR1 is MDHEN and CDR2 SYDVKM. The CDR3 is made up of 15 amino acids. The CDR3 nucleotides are TGTGCCAGCAGTACCCCAGGGGGATACAGGGACGAGCAGTACTTC. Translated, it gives CASSTPGGYRDEQYF.

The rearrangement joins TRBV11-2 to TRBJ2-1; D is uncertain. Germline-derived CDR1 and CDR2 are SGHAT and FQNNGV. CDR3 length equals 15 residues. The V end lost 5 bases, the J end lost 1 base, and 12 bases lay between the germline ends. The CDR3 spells CASSPEIHSYNEQFF. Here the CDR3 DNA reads TGTGCCAGCAGCCCAGAGATACATTCCTACAATGAGCAGTTCTTC.

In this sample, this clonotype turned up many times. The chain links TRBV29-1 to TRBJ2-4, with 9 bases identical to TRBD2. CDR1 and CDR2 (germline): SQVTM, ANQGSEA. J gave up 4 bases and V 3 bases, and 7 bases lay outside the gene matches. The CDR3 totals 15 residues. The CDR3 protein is CSVESAGGQKNIQYF. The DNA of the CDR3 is TGCAGCGTTGAGTCAGCGGGAGGCCAAAAAAACATTCAGTACTTC.

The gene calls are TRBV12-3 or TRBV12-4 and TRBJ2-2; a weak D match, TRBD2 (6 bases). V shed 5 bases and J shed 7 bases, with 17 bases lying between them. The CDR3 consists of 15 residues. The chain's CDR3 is CASSPGGTPHGELFF. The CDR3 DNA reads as TGTGCCAGCAGTCCCGGAGGGACTCCACACGGGGAGCTGTTTTTT.

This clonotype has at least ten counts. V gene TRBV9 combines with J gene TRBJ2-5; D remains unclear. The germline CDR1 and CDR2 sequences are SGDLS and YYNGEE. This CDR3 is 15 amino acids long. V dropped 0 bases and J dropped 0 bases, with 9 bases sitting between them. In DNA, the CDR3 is TGTGCCAGCAGCGTAGGAACAACGTACCAAGAGACCCAGTACTTC. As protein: CASSVGTTYQETQYF.

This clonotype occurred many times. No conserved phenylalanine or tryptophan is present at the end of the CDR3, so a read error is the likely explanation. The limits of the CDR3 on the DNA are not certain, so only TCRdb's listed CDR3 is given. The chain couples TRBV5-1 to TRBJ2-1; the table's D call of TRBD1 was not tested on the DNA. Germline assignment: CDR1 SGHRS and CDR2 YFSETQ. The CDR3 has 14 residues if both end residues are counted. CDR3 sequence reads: CASSLWPGTGLDVV.